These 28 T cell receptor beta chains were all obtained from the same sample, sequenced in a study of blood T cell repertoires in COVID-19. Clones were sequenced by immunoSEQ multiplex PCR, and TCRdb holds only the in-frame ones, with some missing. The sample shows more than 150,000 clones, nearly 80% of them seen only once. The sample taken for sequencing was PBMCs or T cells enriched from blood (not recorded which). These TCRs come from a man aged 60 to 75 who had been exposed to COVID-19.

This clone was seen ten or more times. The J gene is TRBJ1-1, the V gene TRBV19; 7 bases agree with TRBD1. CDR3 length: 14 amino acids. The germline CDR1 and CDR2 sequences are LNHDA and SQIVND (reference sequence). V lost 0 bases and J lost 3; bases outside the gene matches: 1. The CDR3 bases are TGTGCCAGTAGTATAGACAGGGGGTACACTGAAGCTTTCTTT. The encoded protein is CASSIDRGYTEAFF.

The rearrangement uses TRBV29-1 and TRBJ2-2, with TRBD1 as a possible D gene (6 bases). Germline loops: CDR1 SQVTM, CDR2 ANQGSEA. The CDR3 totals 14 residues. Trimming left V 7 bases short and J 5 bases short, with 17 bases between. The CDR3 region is CSGQPGQKTGELFF. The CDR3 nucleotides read TGCAGCGGCCAACCGGGACAAAAGACCGGGGAGCTGTTTTTT.

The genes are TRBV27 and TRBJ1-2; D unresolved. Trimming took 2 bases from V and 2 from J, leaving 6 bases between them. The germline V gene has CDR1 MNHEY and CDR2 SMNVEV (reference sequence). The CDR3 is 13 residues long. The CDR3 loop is CASSLRENYGYTF. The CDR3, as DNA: TGTGCCAGCAGTTTAAGGGAGAACTATGGCTACACCTTC.

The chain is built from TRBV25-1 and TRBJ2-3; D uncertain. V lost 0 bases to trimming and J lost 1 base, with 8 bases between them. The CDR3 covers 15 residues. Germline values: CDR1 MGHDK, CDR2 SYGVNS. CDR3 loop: CASSEYHKRTDTQYF. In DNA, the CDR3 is TGTGCCAGCAGTGAATATCACAAACGCACAGATACGCAGTATTTT.

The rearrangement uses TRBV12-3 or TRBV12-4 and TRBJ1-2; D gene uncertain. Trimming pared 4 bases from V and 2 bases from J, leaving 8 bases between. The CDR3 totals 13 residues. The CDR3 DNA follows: TGTGCCAGCAGTTCTAGGCGAAACTATGGCTACACCTTC. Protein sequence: CASSSRRNYGYTF.

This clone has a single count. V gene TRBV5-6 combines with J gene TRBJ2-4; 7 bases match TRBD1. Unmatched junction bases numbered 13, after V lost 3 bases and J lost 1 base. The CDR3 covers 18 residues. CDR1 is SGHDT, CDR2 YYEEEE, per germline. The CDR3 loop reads CASSSSLQGFSAKNIQYF. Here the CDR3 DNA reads TGTGCCAGCAGCTCGTCGTTACAGGGGTTTTCGGCCAAAAACATTCAGTACTTC.

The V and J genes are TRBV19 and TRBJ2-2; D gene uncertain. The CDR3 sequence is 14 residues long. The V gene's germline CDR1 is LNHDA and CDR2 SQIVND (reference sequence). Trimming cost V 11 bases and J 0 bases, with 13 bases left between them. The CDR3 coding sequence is TGTGCCGGCCGGGTTTCGGCGAACACCGGGGAGCTGTTTTTT. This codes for CAGRVSANTGELFF. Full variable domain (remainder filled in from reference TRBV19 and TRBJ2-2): DGGITQSPKYLFRKEGQNVTLSCEQNLNHDAMYWYRQDPGQGLRLIYYSQIVNDFQKGDIAEGYSVSREKKESFPLTVTSAQKNPTAFYLCAGRVSANTGELFFGEGSRLTVL.

The CDR3, as DNA: TGCGCCAGCAGCCCCATGACTAGCGGGAGCAATGAGCAGTTCTTC. It encodes CASSPMTSGSNEQFF. This rearrangement joins TRBV5-1 to TRBJ2-1; 12 bases agree with TRBD2. Per germline, CDR1 SGHRS and CDR2 YFSETQ. Unmatched junction bases numbered 5, after V lost 4 bases and J lost 6 bases. The CDR3 is made up of 15 amino acids.

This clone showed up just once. The CDR3 sequence: CASSLGQGAETQYF. CDR3 DNA: TGCGCCAGCAGCTTGGGGCAGGGGGCAGAGACCCAGTACTTC. This chain connects TRBV5-1 to TRBJ2-5; TRBD1 aligns across 8 bases. This CDR3 comprises 14 residues. Germline lookup yields CDR1 SGHRS and CDR2 YFSETQ. V shed 0 bases, J shed 4 bases, and the junction held 2 bases outside the gene matches.

CDR3 sequence (DNA): TGTGCCAGCAGCTTAGATTCGCGGACAGGGTGGGTCGATACGCAGTATTTT. It specifies CASSLDSRTGWVDTQYF. The chain is built from TRBV11-2 and TRBJ2-3, with 8 bases lining up with TRBD1. Germline trimming cut 0 bases from V and 6 bases from J; bases unmatched to any gene: 11. This CDR3 has 17 residues. Germline lookup yields CDR1 SGHAT and CDR2 FQNNGV.

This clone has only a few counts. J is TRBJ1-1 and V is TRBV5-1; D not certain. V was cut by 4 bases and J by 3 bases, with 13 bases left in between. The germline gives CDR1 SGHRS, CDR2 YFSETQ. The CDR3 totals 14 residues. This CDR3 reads CASSETSVYTEAFF. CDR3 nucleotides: TGCGCCAGCAGCGAAACTTCGGTGTACACTGAAGCTTTCTTT.

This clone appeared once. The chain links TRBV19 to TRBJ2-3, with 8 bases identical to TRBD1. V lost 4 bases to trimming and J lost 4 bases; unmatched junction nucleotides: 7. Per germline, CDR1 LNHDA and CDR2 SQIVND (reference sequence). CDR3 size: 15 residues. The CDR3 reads CASSNGRGLADTQYF. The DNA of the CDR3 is TGTGCCAGTAGTAACGGCAGGGGGCTCGCAGATACGCAGTATTTT.

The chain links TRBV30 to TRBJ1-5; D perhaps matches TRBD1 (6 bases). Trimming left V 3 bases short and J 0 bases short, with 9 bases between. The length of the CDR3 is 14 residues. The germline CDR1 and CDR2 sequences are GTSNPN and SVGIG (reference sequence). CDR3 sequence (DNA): TGTGCCTGGAGCACAGGGTATAGCAATCAGCCCCAGCATTTT. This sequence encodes CAWSTGYSNQPQHF.

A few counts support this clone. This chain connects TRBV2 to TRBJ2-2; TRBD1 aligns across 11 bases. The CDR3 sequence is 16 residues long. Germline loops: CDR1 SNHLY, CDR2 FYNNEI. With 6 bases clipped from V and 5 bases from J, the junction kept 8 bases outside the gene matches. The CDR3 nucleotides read TGTGCCAGCAGGAGGGCCGGGACAGGGGGTACCGGGGAGCTGTTTTTT. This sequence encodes CASRRAGTGGTGELFF.

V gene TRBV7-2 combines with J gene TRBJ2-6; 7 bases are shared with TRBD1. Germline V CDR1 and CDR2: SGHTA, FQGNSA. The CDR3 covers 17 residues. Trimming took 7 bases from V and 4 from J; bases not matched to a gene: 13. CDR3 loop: CASNSFRAGGGANVLTF. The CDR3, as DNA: TGTGCCAGCAACTCTTTTCGGGCAGGGGGAGGGGCCAACGTCCTGACTTTC.

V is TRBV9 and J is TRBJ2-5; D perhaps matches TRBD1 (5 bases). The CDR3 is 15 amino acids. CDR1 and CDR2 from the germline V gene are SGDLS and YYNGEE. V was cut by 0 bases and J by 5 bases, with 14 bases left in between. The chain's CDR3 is CASSVDPGPRETQYF. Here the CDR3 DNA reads TGTGCCAGCAGCGTAGACCCAGGGCCTAGGGAGACCCAGTACTTC.

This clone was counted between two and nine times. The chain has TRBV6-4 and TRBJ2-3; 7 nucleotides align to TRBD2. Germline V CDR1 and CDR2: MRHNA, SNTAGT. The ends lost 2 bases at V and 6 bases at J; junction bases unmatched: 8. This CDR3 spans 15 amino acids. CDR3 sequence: CASSDRGSPADTQYF. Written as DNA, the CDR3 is TGTGCCAGCAGTGACCGCGGGAGCCCGGCGGATACGCAGTATTTT.

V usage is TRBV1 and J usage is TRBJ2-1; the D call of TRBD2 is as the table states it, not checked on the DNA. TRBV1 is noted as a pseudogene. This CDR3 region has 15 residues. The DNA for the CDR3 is TGCACCAGCAGCCAAGATGGTTTAGGGAGGGATGAGCAGTTCTTC. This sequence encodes CTSSQDGLGRDEQFF.

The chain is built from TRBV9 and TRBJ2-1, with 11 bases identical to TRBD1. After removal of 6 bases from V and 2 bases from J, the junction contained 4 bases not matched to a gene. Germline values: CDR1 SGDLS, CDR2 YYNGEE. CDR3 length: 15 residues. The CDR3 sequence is CASTPGQGAYNEQFF. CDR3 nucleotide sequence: TGTGCCAGCACCCCGGGACAGGGGGCCTACAATGAGCAGTTCTTC. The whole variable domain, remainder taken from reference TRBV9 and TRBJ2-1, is DSGVTQTPKHLITATGQRVTLRCSPRSGDLSVYWYQQSLDQGLQFLIQYYNGEERAKGNILERFSAQQFPDLHSELNLSSLELGDSALYFCASTPGQGAYNEQFFGPGTRLTVL.

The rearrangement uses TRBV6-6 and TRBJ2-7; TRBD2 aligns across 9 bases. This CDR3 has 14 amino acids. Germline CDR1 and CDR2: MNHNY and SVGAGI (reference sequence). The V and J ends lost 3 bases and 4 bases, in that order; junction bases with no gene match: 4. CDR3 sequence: CASSYAGGGYEQYF. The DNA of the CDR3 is TGTGCCAGCAGTTATGCGGGAGGGGGATACGAGCAGTACTTC.

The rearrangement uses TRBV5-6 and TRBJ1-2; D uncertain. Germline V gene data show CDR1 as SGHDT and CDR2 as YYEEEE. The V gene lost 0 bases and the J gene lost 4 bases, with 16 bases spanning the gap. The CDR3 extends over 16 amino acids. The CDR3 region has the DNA TGTGCCAGCAGCTTGGTAGGAGGGTCGGAGGGCTATGGCTACACCTTC. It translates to CASSLVGGSEGYGYTF.

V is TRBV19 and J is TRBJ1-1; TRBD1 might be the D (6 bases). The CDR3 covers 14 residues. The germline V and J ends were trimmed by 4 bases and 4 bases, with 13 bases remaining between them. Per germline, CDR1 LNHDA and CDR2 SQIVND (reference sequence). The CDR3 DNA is TGTGCCAGTAGTACAACAGGGCGGGTCACTGAAGCTTTCTTT. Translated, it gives CASSTTGRVTEAFF. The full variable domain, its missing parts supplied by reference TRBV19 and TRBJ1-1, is DGGITQSPKYLFRKEGQNVTLSCEQNLNHDAMYWYRQDPGQGLRLIYYSQIVNDFQKGDIAEGYSVSREKKESFPLTVTSAQKNPTAFYLCASSTTGRVTEAFFGQGTRLTVV.

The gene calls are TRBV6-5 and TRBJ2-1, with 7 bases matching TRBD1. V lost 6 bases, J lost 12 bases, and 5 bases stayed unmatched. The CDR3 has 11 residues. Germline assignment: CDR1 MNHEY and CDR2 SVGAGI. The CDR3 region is CASRTGFGQFF. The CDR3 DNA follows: TGTGCCAGCAGGACAGGGTTTGGGCAGTTCTTC.

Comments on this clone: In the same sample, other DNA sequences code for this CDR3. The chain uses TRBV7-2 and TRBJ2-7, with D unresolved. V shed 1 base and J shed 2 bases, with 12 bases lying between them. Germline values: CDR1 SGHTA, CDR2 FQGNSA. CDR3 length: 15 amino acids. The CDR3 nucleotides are TGTGCCAGCAGCTTAGTGGGCACAACCCCCTACGAGCAGTACTTC. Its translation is CASSLVGTTPYEQYF. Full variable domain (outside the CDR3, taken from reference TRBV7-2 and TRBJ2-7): GAGVSQSPSNKVTEKGKDVELRCDPISGHTALYWYRQSLGQGLEFLIYFQGNSAPDKSGLPSDRFSAERTGGSVSTLTIQRTQQEDSAVYLCASSLVGTTPYEQYFGPGTRLTVT.

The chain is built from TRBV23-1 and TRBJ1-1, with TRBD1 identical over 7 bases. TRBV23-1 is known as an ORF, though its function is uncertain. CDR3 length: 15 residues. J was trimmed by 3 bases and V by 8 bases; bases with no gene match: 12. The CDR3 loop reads CASRRVDRNYTEAFF. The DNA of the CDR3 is TGCGCCAGCCGCAGAGTGGACAGGAATTACACTGAAGCTTTCTTT.

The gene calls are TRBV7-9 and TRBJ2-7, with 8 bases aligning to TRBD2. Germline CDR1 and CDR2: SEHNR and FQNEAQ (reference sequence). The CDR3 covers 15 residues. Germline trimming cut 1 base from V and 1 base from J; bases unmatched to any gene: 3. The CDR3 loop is CASSLGSGGSYEQYF. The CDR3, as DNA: TGTGCCAGCAGCTTAGGGAGCGGGGGTTCCTACGAGCAGTACTTC.

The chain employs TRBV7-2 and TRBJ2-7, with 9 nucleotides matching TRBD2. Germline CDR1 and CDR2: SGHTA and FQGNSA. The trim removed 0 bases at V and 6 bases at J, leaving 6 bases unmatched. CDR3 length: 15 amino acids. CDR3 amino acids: CASSLARGGTLEQYF. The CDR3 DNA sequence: TGTGCCAGCAGCTTAGCGCGGGGGGGCACTCTCGAGCAGTACTTC.

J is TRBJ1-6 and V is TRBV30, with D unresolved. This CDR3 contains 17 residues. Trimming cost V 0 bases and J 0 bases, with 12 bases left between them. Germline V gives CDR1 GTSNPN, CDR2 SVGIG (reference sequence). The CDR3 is CAWSVPNLSSYNSPLHF. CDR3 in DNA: TGTGCCTGGAGTGTACCCAACCTGAGCTCCTATAATTCACCCCTCCACTTT.